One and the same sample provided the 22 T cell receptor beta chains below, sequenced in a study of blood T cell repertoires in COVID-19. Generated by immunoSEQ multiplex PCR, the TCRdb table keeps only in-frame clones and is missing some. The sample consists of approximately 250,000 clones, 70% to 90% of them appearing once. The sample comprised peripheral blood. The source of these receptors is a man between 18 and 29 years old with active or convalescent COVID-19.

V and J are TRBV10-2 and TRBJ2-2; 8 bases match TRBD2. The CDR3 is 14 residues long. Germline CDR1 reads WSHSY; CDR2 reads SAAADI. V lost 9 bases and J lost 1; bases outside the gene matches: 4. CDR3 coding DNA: TGCGCCAGTCGGGAGGGCCGGAACACCGGGGAGCTGTTTTTT. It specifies CASREGRNTGELFF.

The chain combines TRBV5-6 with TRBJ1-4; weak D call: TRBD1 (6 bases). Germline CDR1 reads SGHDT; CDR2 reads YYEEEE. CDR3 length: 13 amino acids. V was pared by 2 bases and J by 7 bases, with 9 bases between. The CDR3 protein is CASSFLGGEKLFF. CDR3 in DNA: TGTGCCAGCAGCTTTCTAGGGGGTGAAAAACTGTTTTTT.

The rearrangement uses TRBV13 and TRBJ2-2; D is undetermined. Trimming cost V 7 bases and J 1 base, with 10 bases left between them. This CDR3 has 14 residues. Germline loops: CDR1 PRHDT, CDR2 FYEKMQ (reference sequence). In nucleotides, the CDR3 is TGTGCCAGCAACTTTGTTCGGAACACCGGGGAGCTGTTTTTT. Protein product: CASNFVRNTGELFF.

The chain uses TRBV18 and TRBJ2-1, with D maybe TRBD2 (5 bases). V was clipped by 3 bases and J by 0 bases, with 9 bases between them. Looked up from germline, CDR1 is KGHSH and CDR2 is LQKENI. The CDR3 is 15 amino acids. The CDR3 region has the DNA TGTGCCAGCTCACCCGGTGGAGGCTCCTACAATGAGCAGTTCTTC. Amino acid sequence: CASSPGGGSYNEQFF. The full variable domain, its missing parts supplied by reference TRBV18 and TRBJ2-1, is NAGVMQNPRHLVRRRGQEARLRCSPMKGHSHVYWYRQLPEEGLKFMVYLQKENIIDESGMPKERFSAEFPKEGPSILRIQQVVRGDSAAYFCASSPGGGSYNEQFFGPGTRLTVL.

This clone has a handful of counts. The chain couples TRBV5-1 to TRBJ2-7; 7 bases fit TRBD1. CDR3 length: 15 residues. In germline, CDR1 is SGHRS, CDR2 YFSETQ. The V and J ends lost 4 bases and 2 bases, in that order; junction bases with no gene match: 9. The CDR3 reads CASSRGQFGPYEQYF. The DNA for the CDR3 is TGCGCCAGCAGCAGGGGACAGTTCGGACCCTACGAGCAGTACTTC.

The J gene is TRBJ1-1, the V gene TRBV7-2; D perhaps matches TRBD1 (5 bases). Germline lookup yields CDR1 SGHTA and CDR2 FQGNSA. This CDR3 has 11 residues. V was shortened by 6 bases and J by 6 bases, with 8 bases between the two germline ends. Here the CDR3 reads CASRQGPEAFF. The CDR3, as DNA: TGTGCCAGCAGGCAGGGCCCTGAAGCTTTCTTT.

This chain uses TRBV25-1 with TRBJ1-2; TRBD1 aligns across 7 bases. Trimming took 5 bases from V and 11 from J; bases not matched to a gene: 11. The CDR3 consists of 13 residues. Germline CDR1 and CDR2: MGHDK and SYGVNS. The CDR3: CASSLHIGGSYTF. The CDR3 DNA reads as TGTGCCAGCAGTCTACACATAGGGGGCTCTTACACCTTC.

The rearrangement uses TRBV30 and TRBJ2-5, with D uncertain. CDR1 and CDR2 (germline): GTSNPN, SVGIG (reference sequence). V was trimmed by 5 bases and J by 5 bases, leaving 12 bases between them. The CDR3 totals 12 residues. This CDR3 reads CAWREQTETQYF. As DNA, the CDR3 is TGTGCCTGGCGAGAGCAAACGGAGACCCAGTACTTC.

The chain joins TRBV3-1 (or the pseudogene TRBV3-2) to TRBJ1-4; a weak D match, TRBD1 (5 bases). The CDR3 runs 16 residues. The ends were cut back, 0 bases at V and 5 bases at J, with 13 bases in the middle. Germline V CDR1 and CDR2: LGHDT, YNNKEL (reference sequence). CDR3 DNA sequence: TGTGCCAGCAGCCAAGACCAGGGTACCCAAAATGAAAAACTGTTTTTT. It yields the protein CASSQDQGTQNEKLFF.

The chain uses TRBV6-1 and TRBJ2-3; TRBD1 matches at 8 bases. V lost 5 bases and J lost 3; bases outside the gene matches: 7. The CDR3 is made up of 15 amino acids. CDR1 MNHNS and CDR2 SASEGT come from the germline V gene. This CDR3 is CASSTNGQGTDTQYF. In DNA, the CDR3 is TGTGCCAGCAGTACTAATGGACAGGGAACAGATACGCAGTATTTT.

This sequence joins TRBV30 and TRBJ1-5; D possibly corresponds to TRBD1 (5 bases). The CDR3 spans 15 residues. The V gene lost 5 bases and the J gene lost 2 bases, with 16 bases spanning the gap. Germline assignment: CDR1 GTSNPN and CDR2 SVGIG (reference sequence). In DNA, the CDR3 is TGTGCCTGGTCCCTACGGGGGGTGGGCAATCAGCCCCAGCATTTT. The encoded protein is CAWSLRGVGNQPQHF.

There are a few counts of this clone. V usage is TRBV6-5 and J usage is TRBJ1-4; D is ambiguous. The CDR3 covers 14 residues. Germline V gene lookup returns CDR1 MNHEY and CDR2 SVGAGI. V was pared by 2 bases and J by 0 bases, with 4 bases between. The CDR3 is CASSYSATNEKLFF. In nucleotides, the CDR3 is TGTGCCAGCAGTTACAGCGCAACTAATGAAAAACTGTTTTTT.

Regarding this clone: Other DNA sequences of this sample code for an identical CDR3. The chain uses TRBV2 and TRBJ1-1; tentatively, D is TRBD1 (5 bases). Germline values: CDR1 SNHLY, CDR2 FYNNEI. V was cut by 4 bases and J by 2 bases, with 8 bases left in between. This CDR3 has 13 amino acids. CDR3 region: CASSAGGNTEAFF. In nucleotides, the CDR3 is TGTGCCAGCAGTGCCGGGGGAAACACTGAAGCTTTCTTT.

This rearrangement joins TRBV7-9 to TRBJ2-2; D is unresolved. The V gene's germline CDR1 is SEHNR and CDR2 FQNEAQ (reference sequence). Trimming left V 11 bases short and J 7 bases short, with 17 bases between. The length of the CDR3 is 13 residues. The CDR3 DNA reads TGTGCCGGCCCCGAGCGTCCGGACGGGGAGCTGTTTTTT. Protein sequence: CAGPERPDGELFF.

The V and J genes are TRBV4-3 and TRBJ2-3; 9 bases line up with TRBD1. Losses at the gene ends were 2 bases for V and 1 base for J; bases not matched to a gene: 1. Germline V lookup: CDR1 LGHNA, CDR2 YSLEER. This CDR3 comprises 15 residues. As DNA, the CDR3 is TGCGCCAGCAGCCAACGGACAGGGGGCACAGATACGCAGTATTTT. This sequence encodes CASSQRTGGTDTQYF.

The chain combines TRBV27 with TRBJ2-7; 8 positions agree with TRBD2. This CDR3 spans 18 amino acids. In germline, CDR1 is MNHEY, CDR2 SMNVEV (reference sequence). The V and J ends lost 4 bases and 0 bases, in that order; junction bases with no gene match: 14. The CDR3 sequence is CASSSEVMGREDSYEQYF. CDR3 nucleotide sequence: TGTGCCAGCAGTTCAGAAGTAATGGGGCGGGAGGACTCCTACGAGCAGTACTTC.

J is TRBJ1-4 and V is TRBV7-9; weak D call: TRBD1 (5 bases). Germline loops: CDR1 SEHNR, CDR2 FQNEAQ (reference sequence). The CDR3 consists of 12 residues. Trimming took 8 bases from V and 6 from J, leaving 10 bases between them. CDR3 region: CASGAWDEKLFF. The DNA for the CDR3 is TGTGCCAGCGGGGCGTGGGATGAAAAACTGTTTTTT. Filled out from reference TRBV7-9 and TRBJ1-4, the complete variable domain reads DTGVSQNPRHKITKRGQNVTFRCDPISEHNRLYWYRQTLGQGPEFLTYFQNEAQLEKSRLLSDRFSAERPKGSFSTLEIQRTEQGDSAMYLCASGAWDEKLFFGSGTQLSVL.

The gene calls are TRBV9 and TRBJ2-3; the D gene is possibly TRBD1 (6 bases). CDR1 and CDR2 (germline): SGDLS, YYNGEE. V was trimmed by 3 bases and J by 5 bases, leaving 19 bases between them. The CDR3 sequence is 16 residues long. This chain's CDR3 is CASSALQGPALDTQYF. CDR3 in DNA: TGTGCCAGCAGCGCGCTACAGGGCCCAGCTCTAGATACGCAGTATTTT.

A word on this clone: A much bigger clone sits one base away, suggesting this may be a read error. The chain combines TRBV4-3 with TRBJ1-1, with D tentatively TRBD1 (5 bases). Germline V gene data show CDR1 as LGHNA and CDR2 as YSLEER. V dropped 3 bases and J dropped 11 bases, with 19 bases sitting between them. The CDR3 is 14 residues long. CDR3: CASSQTVTSSGAFF. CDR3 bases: TGCGCCAGCAGCCAGACCGTCACGTCCTCAGGGGCTTTCTTT.

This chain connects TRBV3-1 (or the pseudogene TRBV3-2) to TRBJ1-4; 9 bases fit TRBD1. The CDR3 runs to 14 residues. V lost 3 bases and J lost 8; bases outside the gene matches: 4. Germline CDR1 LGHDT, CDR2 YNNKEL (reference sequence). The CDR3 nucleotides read TGTGCCAGCAGCCAGGGACAGGGAGGCGAAAAACTGTTTTTT. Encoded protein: CASSQGQGGEKLFF.

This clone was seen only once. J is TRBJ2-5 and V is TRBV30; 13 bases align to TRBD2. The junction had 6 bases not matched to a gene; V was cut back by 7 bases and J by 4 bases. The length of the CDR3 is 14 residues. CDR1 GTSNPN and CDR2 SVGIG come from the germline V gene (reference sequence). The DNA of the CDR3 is TGTGCCTACCGGACTAGCGGGGGTCCAGAGACCCAGTACTTC. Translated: CAYRTSGGPETQYF.

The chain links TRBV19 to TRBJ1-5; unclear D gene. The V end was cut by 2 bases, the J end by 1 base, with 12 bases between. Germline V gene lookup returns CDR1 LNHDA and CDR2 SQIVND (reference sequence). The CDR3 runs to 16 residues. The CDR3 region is CASSIRWGGSNQPQHF. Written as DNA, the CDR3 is TGTGCCAGTAGTATACGTTGGGGAGGGAGCAATCAGCCCCAGCATTTT.